This T cell receptor beta chain was observed in a study of CD8+ T cells in alopecia areata. Documented treatment: oral pan-JAK inhibitor, 5-10 mg twice daily. As for this clone: The antigen remains undetermined.

RNA was isolated and reverse transcribed to cDNA, the sequencing template. Clones were read by immunoSEQ multiplex PCR, and TCRdb kept only the in-frame ones, dropping some. This table has about 140,000 clones, 70% to 90% appearing once. Notes on the study in general: A large proportion of expanded lesional clones were detected persisting in scalp and blood during tofacitinib.

Trimming took off 4 bases at V and 6 bases at J, with 7 bases between the two ends. The CDR3 spans 11 residues. Germline V CDR1 and CDR2: SGHVS, FNYEAQ. The sample consisted of CD8+ T cells sorted from blood, taken at week 4, from a patient treated with tofacitinib. This TCR derives from a human donor with alopecia areata. The chain links TRBV7-6 to TRBJ2-7; a weak D match, TRBD2 (5 bases). Written as DNA, the CDR3 is TGTGCCAGCAGCTCAAGCGGCGAGCAGTACTTC. The encoded protein is CASSSSGEQYF. The variable domain in full, completed from reference TRBV7-6 and TRBJ2-7, reads GAGVSQSPRYKVTKRGQDVALRCDPISGHVSLYWYRQALGQGPEFLTYFNYEAQQDKSGLPNDRFSAERPEGSISTLTIQRTEQRDSAMYRCASSSSGEQYFGPGTRLTVT.